This entry is about one TCR beta chain. Its antigen remains unidentified. The sample comes from a study of shared clonotypes between healthy human individuals. Repertoires were generated with immunoSEQ multiplex PCR, while TCRdb's copy carries only in-frame clones and drops some. The repertoire consists of under 1,100,000 clones, with 75% to 85% occurring once and the leading ten covering 0.55% to 0.7%. Regarding the study as a whole: The generation probabilities recorded for non-shared clonotypes fell below those of clonotypes shared by all four donors.

The CDR3 runs 12 residues. Germline trimming cut 5 bases from V and 7 bases from J; bases unmatched to any gene: 3. CDR1 is MDHEN, CDR2 SYDVKM, per germline. Study donors comprised healthy, HIV-negative adults devoid of recent acute infection or vaccination. Investigators divided CD4+ cells into CD45RA+ naive and CD45RA-negative memory subsets. The V call is TRBV28, the J call TRBJ1-2; 8 positions agree with TRBD1. This clonotype was sampled from a man aged 18 to 29 in good health. Some clones in this sample may be carry-over from other donors' samples. What was sequenced was memory CD4+ T cells from PBMCs. Described subset: CD45RA-negative fraction. CDR3 sequence reads: CASSEDRAGYTF. The CDR3 nucleotides are TGTGCCAGCAGTGAGGACAGGGCTGGCTACACCTTC.